This entry concerns a single TCR beta chain. Its antigen is not known. The CDR3 consists of 14 residues. The V gene lost 3 bases and the J gene lost 2 bases, with 11 bases spanning the gap. Germline V gene lookup returns CDR1 SGHRS and CDR2 YFSETQ. The data derive from a study of human versus mouse CDR3 diversity and MHC coevolution. The overall study: Reportedly, immunoSEQ detects one in 200,000 T cells with minimized PCR bias. Study results and limitations: Most of the three human donors had the lowest clonal inequality. Compared with mice, human CDR3s carried more deletions and insertions on average. In humans, T-cell selection involved 5 or 6 MHC II alleles.

Data came from immunoSEQ multiplex PCR; TCRdb stores just in-frame clones and leaves some out. The sample comprises some 60,000 clones, around 94% of which are singletons, and 15% to 20% rests with the top ten. The V gene is TRBV5-1, the J gene TRBJ2-5, with D possibly matching TRBD1 (6 bases). This sequence originates from a person aged 55 to 75 in good health. The sample consisted of naive CD4+ T cells from blood. Subset here: CD45RO-negative CD62L-positive naive CD4 T cells. CDR3 region: CASSSLGQQETQYF. CDR3 DNA: TGCGCCAGCAGCTCGCTTGGACAGCAAGAGACCCAGTACTTC.